This TCR beta chain emerged from a study of identical twins. Study results and limitations: Beta out-of-frame sequences showed weaker excess sharing between twins. The study found excess low generation probability among twin-shared out-of-frame alpha sequences.

TCRdb fed the 5' RACE reads into MiXCR, producing one record per CDR3 protein. The sample has fewer than 650,000 distinct CDR3 sequences; around 9.6% are singletons. This clonotype was seen ten or more times. The antigen remains unidentified. Germline values: CDR1 SQVTM, CDR2 ANQGSEA. J gave up 7 bases and V 3 bases, and 13 bases lay outside the gene matches. This CDR3 has 16 residues. The same sample was also studied in work on yellow fever vaccine responses in identical twins.

This rearrangement joins TRBV29-1 to TRBJ2-1; 9 nucleotides agree with TRBD2. Sequencing used PBMCs. The receptor was derived from a woman aged 18 to 35 in good health. CDR3 in amino acids: CSVDLSGGGSSNEQFF. The CDR3 DNA reads as TGCAGCGTTGATCTTAGCGGGGGAGGGTCATCGAATGAGCAGTTCTTC.